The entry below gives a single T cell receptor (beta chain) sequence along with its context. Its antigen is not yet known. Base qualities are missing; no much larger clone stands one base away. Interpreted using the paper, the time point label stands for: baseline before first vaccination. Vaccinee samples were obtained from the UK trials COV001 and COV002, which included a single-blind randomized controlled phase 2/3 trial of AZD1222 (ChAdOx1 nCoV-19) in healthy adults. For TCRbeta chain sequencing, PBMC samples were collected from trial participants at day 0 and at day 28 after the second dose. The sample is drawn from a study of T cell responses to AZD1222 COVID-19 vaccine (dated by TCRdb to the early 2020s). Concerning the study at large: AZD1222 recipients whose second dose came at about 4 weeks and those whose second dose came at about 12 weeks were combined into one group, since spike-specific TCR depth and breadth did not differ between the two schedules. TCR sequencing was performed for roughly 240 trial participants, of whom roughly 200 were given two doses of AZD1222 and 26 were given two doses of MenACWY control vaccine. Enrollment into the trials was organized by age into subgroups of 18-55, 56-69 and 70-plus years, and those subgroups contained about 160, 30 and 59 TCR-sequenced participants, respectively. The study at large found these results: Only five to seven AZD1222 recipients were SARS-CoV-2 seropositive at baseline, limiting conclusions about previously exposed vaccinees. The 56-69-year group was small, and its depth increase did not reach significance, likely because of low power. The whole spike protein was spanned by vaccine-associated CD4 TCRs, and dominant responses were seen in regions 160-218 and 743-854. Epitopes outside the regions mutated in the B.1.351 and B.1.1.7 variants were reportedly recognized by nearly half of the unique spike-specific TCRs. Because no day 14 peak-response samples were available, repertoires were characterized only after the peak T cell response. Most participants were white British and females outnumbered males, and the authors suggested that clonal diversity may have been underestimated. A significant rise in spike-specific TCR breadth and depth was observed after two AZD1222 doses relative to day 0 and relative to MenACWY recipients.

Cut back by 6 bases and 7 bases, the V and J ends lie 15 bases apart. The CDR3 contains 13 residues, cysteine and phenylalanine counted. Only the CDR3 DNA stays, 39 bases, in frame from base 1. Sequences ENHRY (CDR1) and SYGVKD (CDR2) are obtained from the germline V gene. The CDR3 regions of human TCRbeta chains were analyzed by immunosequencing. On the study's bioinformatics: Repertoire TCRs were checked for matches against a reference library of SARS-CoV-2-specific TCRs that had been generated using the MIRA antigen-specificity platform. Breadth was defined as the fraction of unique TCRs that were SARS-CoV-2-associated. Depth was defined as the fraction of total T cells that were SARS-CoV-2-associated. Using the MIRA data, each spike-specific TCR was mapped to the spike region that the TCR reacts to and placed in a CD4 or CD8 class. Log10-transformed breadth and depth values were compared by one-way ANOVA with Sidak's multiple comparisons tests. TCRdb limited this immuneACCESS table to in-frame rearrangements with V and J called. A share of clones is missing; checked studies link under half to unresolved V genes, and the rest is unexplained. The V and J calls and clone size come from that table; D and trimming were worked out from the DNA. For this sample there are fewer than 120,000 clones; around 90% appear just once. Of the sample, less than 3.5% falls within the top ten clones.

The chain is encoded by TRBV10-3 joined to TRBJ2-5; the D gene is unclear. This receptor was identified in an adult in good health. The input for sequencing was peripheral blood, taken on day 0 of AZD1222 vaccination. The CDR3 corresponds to CAISLSPESTQYF. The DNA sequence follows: TGTGCCATCAGCTTAAGCCCGGAGTCGACCCAGTACTTC.